Below are 24 T cell receptor beta chains sequenced from a single sample in a study of T cells in Graves' hyperthyroidism and ophthalmopathy. Amplification of TCR beta CDR3 regions was performed using RNA transcripts as template. First-round RT-PCR targeting the TCR CDR3 was performed with the HTBI primer set. TCRdb itself ran the multiplex PCR reads through MiXCR, one entry per CDR3 protein. This table holds 750,000 to 900,000 distinct CDR3 sequences, 35% to 40% found once. The sample taken for sequencing was blood. These receptors all come from a man aged 18 to 30 with Graves' hyperthyroidism.

V usage is TRBV5-1 and J usage is TRBJ1-1; D is undetermined. The V end lost 5 bases, the J end lost 1 base, and 12 bases lay between the germline ends. The CDR3 totals 14 residues. Germline values: CDR1 SGHRS, CDR2 YFSETQ. The CDR3 reads CASSRVGENTEAFF. The CDR3 DNA is TGCGCCAGCAGTAGAGTGGGTGAGAACACTGAAGCTTTCTTT.

The V and J genes are TRBV5-1 and TRBJ2-2, with D possibly TRBD1 on 6 matching bases. Trimming took off 4 bases at V and 1 base at J, with 11 bases between the two ends. Per germline, CDR1 SGHRS and CDR2 YFSETQ. The CDR3 contains 15 residues. The DNA for the CDR3 is TGCGCCAGCAGCGGCTCGACAGGGAACACCGGGGAGCTGTTTTTT. Its protein is CASSGSTGNTGELFF.

The chain joins TRBV25-1 to TRBJ1-1; 11 bases are a match to TRBD1. Germline V gene data show CDR1 as MGHDK and CDR2 as SYGVNS. The V segment lost 7 bases and the J segment 8 bases; nucleotides outside the gene matches: 6. This CDR3 spans 13 amino acids. CDR3 DNA sequence: TGTGCCAGCAAGCGGACAGGGGGCTCCGAAGCTTTCTTT. It translates to CASKRTGGSEAFF.

This CDR3 reads CASGPGQGVNQPQHF. CDR3 in DNA: TGTGCTAGTGGTCCGGGACAGGGGGTCAATCAGCCCCAGCATTTT. The chain is built from TRBV12-5 and TRBJ1-5; 11 bases line up with TRBD1. V was pared by 5 bases and J by 3 bases, with 3 bases of the junction left unmatched. This CDR3 is 15 amino acids long. CDR1 and CDR2 from the germline V gene are LGHNT and FRNRAP.

This clonotype showed up just a few times. The rearrangement joins TRBV9 to TRBJ2-7; 7 bases are shared with TRBD1. Germline V lookup: CDR1 SGDLS, CDR2 YYNGEE. V trimming: 4 bases; J trimming: 8 bases; junction bases outside the gene matches: 18. This CDR3 region has 16 residues. In nucleotides, the CDR3 is TGTGCCAGCAGCCCAGGGGGATTGGGAAGGGGTTACAAGCAGTACTTC. The encoded protein is CASSPGGLGRGYKQYF. Complete variable domain (other parts from reference TRBV9 and TRBJ2-7): DSGVTQTPKHLITATGQRVTLRCSPRSGDLSVYWYQQSLDQGLQFLIQYYNGEERAKGNILERFSAQQFPDLHSELNLSSLELGDSALYFCASSPGGLGRGYKQYFGPGTRLTVT.

This clonotype showed up many times. CDR3 amino acids: CSARDLRGTEAFF. As DNA, the CDR3 is TGCAGTGCTAGAGATCTGCGAGGTACTGAAGCTTTCTTT. The chain employs TRBV20-1 and TRBJ1-1, with D unresolved. This CDR3 spans 13 amino acids. V dropped 0 bases and J dropped 5 bases, with 10 bases sitting between them. CDR1 is DFQATT and CDR2 is SNEGSKA in the germline V gene (reference sequence).

In its sample, this clonotype was seen many times. This chain joins TRBV7-9 and TRBJ2-2; tentatively, D is TRBD2 (5 bases). The CDR3 loop spans 13 amino acids. The germline CDR1 and CDR2 sequences are SEHNR and FQNEAQ (reference sequence). Trimming left V 7 bases short and J 9 bases short, with 15 bases between. CDR3 loop: CASNSPERRELFF. The DNA for the CDR3 is TGTGCCAGCAACTCACCCGAGCGGCGGGAGCTGTTTTTT.

The chain joins TRBV12-3 or TRBV12-4 to TRBJ2-5; TRBD1 aligns across 8 bases. TRBJ2-7 matches the DNA end more closely, so the J call is doubtful. The CDR3 loop spans 14 amino acids. The CDR3 bases are TGTGCCAGCACCCACAGGACAGGGCCCCACGAGCAGTACTTC. Protein sequence: CASTHRTGPHEQYF.

This clonotype was recorded once. This chain uses TRBV7-8 with TRBJ1-1; possibly TRBD1 for D (5 bases). V was pared by 5 bases and J by 10 bases, with 20 bases between. The germline V gene encodes CDR1 SGHVS and CDR2 FQNEAQ. There are 14 residues in the CDR3. The chain's CDR3 is CASSERDGKRGAFF. The CDR3 DNA follows: TGTGCCAGCAGCGAACGCGACGGAAAAAGGGGAGCTTTCTTT.

The CDR3 DNA follows: TGTGCCAGCAGTCTAAGCGACACCTGGCCCTACGAGCAGTACTTC. Its translation: CASSLSDTWPYEQYF. The J gene is TRBJ2-7, the V gene TRBV2; D remains unclear. Germline CDR1 SNHLY, CDR2 FYNNEI. The CDR3 loop spans 15 amino acids. The V end lost 5 bases, the J end lost 2 bases, and 16 bases lay between the germline ends.

The chain links TRBV18 to TRBJ2-7; possibly TRBD2 for D (5 bases). Trimming stripped 1 base from V and 0 bases from J, with 13 bases between. The germline V gene encodes CDR1 KGHSH and CDR2 LQKENI. This CDR3 region has 16 residues. In DNA, the CDR3 is TGTGCCAGCTCACCACGGTGGAGGTCCTTCTCCTACGAGCAGTACTTC. It specifies CASSPRWRSFSYEQYF. The whole variable domain, remainder taken from reference TRBV18 and TRBJ2-7, is NAGVMQNPRHLVRRRGQEARLRCSPMKGHSHVYWYRQLPEEGLKFMVYLQKENIIDESGMPKERFSAEFPKEGPSILRIQQVVRGDSAAYFCASSPRWRSFSYEQYFGPGTRLTVT.

The chain carries TRBV14 and TRBJ2-7, with 8 bases that match TRBD1. The CDR3 runs to 16 residues. The V segment lost 4 bases and the J segment 3 bases; nucleotides outside the gene matches: 11. The germline gives CDR1 SGHDN, CDR2 FVKESK. CDR3 sequence: CASSPGTGTGFYEQYF. CDR3 sequence (DNA): TGTGCCAGCAGCCCCGGAACCGGGACAGGTTTCTACGAGCAGTACTTC.

This clonotype has a handful of counts. CDR3 nucleotides: TGCACTGTGACAGGGGGCGTCGGGGGTGAGCAGTACTTC. It specifies CTVTGGVGGEQYF. The rearrangement uses TRBV20-1 and TRBJ2-7; 10 nucleotides align to TRBD1. This CDR3 is built from 13 residues. Germline assignment: CDR1 DFQATT and CDR2 SNEGSKA (reference sequence).

This chain links TRBV6-1 with TRBJ1-1, with D possibly TRBD1 on 6 matching bases. Germline V CDR1 and CDR2: MNHNS, SASEGT. Trimming removed 8 bases at V and 0 bases at J, with 25 bases between. The CDR3 runs to 18 residues. The CDR3 spells CASSRRRYTGNMNTEAFF. The DNA for the CDR3 is TGTGCCAGCTCCCGGCGTCGATACACAGGGAATATGAACACTGAAGCTTTCTTT.

The chain links TRBV20-1 to TRBJ2-7; TRBD1 agrees at 8 bases. CDR1 and CDR2 (germline): DFQATT, SNEGSKA (reference sequence). The CDR3 sequence is 13 residues long. Unmatched junction bases numbered 6, after V lost 6 bases and J lost 2 bases. CDR3 sequence (DNA): TGCAGTGCACAGGACAGGGATCCCTACGAGCAGTACTTC. This encodes CSAQDRDPYEQYF.

The chain joins TRBV20-1 to TRBJ2-5; TRBD2 is a possible D gene (5 bases). Trimming pared 0 bases from V and 5 bases from J, leaving 13 bases between. Germline lookup yields CDR1 DFQATT and CDR2 SNEGSKA (reference sequence). The length of the CDR3 is 14 residues. This chain's CDR3 is CSARDREGRETQYF. DNA of the CDR3: TGCAGTGCTAGAGATCGCGAGGGTAGGGAGACCCAGTACTTC.

The chain links TRBV20-1 to TRBJ1-1; a possible D gene is TRBD1 (5 bases). CDR3 size: 17 residues. Trimming took 0 bases from V and 4 from J, leaving 21 bases between them. Germline assignment: CDR1 DFQATT and CDR2 SNEGSKA (reference sequence). In nucleotides, the CDR3 is TGCAGTGCTAGAGATCAGCTTGGGAGGGGAGCTTCCACTGAAGCTTTCTTT. Protein sequence: CSARDQLGRGASTEAFF.

The V call is TRBV20-1, the J call TRBJ2-5; the D gene is possibly TRBD2 (7 bases). The ends were cut back, 8 bases at V and 5 bases at J, with 15 bases in the middle. This CDR3 is 12 amino acids long. CDR1 is DFQATT and CDR2 is SNEGSKA in the germline V gene (reference sequence). The CDR3 loop reads CSPVGGAETQYF. The CDR3 DNA follows: TGCAGTCCCGTGGGGGGGGCGGAGACCCAGTACTTC.

Regarding this clonotype: With a much larger clone just one base away, this may be a read error. The chain uses TRBV7-9 and TRBJ1-2; D gene uncertain. CDR1 SEHNR and CDR2 FQNEAQ come from the germline V gene (reference sequence). V lost 5 bases and J lost 4, with 8 bases in between. The CDR3 is 12 amino acids. CDR3 DNA sequence: TGTGCCAGCAGCCAAGATCTCTATGGCTACACCTTC. This gives the protein CASSQDLYGYTF.

J is TRBJ1-1 and V is TRBV7-3; a weak D match, TRBD1 (6 bases). Trimming removed 5 bases from V and 3 bases from J, with 13 bases in between. The germline V gene encodes CDR1 SGHTA and CDR2 FQGTGA. This CDR3 spans 14 amino acids. CDR3 amino acids: CASSLRTAYTEAFF. DNA for the CDR3: TGTGCCAGCAGCCTTCGGACAGCCTACACTGAAGCTTTCTTT.

This clonotype was detected ten times or more. The genes are TRBV19 and TRBJ1-1, with D perhaps matching TRBD1 (5 bases). Trimming removed 4 bases at V and 1 base at J, with 10 bases between. The CDR3 totals 14 residues. Germline V lookup: CDR1 LNHDA, CDR2 SQIVND (reference sequence). CDR3 sequence (DNA): TGTGCCAGTAGTAAAGGGGCCCGGAACACTGAAGCTTTCTTT. Translated: CASSKGARNTEAFF. The full variable domain, with the rest looked up from reference TRBV19 and TRBJ1-1, is DGGITQSPKYLFRKEGQNVTLSCEQNLNHDAMYWYRQDPGQGLRLIYYSQIVNDFQKGDIAEGYSVSREKKESFPLTVTSAQKNPTAFYLCASSKGARNTEAFFGQGTRLTVV.

In its sample, this clonotype was seen a few times. J is TRBJ2-2 and V is TRBV12-3 or TRBV12-4, with D unresolved. Deletions cut 6 bases from V and 11 bases from J, with 10 bases between. The CDR3 is 11 residues long. CDR3 region: CASSSFYELFF. CDR3 in DNA: TGTGCCAGCAGCTCTTTTTACGAGCTGTTTTTT.

J is TRBJ2-7 and V is TRBV6-5; 12 bases agree with TRBD2. The junction had 7 bases not matched to a gene; V was cut back by 0 bases and J by 1 base. Per germline, CDR1 MNHEY and CDR2 SVGAGI. This CDR3 has 18 amino acids. In DNA, the CDR3 is TGTGCCAGCAGTTACTCGAAGCTAGCGGGGGGGCCTTCCTACGAGCAGTACTTC. Translation gives CASSYSKLAGGPSYEQYF.

V is TRBV20-1 and J is TRBJ2-7; TRBD1 matches 11 bases. In germline, CDR1 is DFQATT, CDR2 SNEGSKA (reference sequence). The CDR3 totals 14 residues. V lost 6 bases and J lost 4; bases outside the gene matches: 8. The CDR3 loop is CSASGQGAVYEQYF. Written as DNA, the CDR3 is TGCAGTGCGAGTGGACAGGGGGCGGTGTACGAGCAGTACTTC.